This T cell receptor (beta chain) was recovered during a study of T cell repertoires in aging, cancer and after chemotherapy. This clonotype is large within its sample. TRB rearrangements spanning V, D and J were amplified using mixed TRB-A/B primers. TCRdb passed the multiplex PCR reads through MiXCR, listing each CDR3 protein once. Altogether a few thousand distinct CDR3 sequences are present, 24% being singletons, with the ten largest covering around 12%. CDR3 length: 16 residues. With 5 bases removed from V and 2 bases from J, the gap between germline ends came to 16 bases. The germline V gene has CDR1 LNHDA and CDR2 SQIVND (reference sequence). Amplification of TCR beta used genomic DNA extracted from peripheral blood.

This TCR was recovered from a human donor with a solid tumor. The chain carries TRBV19 and TRBJ2-1; D may be TRBD2 (5 bases). The sequenced sample consisted of blood. The CDR3 spells CASSPLESGTYNEQFF. The CDR3 bases are TGTGCCAGTAGTCCTTTGGAGAGCGGAACCTACAATGAGCAGTTCTTC.